Following are 27 T cell receptor beta chains from one sample sequenced in a study of monozygotic twins with cystic fibrosis (dated by TCRdb to the early 2020s). Library preparation was by the immunoSEQ multiplex PCR assay. The clones in this table, taken by TCRdb from immuneACCESS, are in-frame only. Not every clone is retained; where verified, under half of the shortfall comes from an unresolved V gene, and the cause of the rest is unknown. This sample is represented by some 10,000 clones; just over 99% of them were singletons. The ten largest clones capture around 0.42% of the sample. Sequencing used blood. Receptor source: a man younger than 35 with cystic fibrosis.

The rearrangement uses TRBV9 and TRBJ1-1; the D is unclear. The germline gives CDR1 SGDLS, CDR2 YYNGEE. The CDR3 contains 12 residues. V lost 3 bases, J lost 0 bases, and 3 bases lay in between. In nucleotides, the CDR3 is TGTGCCAGCAGCGAGATGAACACTGAAGCTTTCTTT. This encodes CASSEMNTEAFF.

V is TRBV28 and J is TRBJ1-2; tentative D call: TRBD1 (6 bases). This CDR3 spans 14 amino acids. CDR1 and CDR2 (germline): MDHEN, SYDVKM. V dropped 6 bases and J dropped 8 bases, with 19 bases sitting between them. This CDR3 reads CASSSTPGQGGYTF. The CDR3 bases are TGTGCCAGCAGCTCAACCCCGGGACAAGGCGGCTACACCTTC.

This sequence joins TRBV2 and TRBJ2-7; 8 positions agree with TRBD1. The V and J ends lost 2 bases and 2 bases, in that order; junction bases with no gene match: 2. CDR3 length equals 14 residues. CDR1 is SNHLY, CDR2 FYNNEI, per germline. The CDR3 here is CASSERGQAYEQYF. The DNA of the CDR3 is TGTGCCAGCAGTGAACGGGGACAGGCCTACGAGCAGTACTTC.

The rearrangement links TRBV6-1 to TRBJ2-7; D unresolved. Germline values: CDR1 MNHNS, CDR2 SASEGT. V lost 7 bases and J 2 bases, leaving 15 bases between the germline ends. The CDR3 sequence is 14 residues long. CDR3 amino acids: CASTELRRTYEQYF. The DNA of the CDR3 is TGTGCCAGCACCGAACTACGACGGACCTACGAGCAGTACTTC.

The CDR3 sequence: CASSLSPLEGELAFF. The CDR3 DNA follows: TGTGCCAGCAGCTTATCGCCCCTTGAGGGGGAACTAGCTTTCTTT. The V call is TRBV7-9, the J call TRBJ1-1; D may be TRBD1 (6 bases). Germline CDR1 and CDR2: SEHNR and FQNEAQ (reference sequence). This CDR3 spans 15 amino acids. Trimming left V 2 bases short and J 10 bases short, with 20 bases between.

The chain couples TRBV7-3 to TRBJ2-3; 7 nucleotides match TRBD1. The CDR3 has 17 amino acids. V was pared by 2 bases and J by 0 bases, with 8 bases of the junction left unmatched. Germline CDR1 and CDR2: SGHTA and FQGTGA. CDR3 nucleotides: TGTGCCAGCAGCTTATACCCGACAGGGTCTAGCACAGATACGCAGTATTTT. Translation gives CASSLYPTGSSTDTQYF.

The chain recombines TRBV9 with TRBJ2-7; D is uncertain. The CDR3 is made up of 14 amino acids. The germline CDR1 and CDR2 sequences are SGDLS and YYNGEE. V was clipped by 0 bases and J by 4 bases, with 11 bases between them. CDR3 region: CASSVAQTSYEQYF. CDR3 in DNA: TGTGCCAGCAGCGTAGCCCAGACATCATACGAGCAGTACTTC.

V and J are TRBV6-5 and TRBJ2-3; D gene uncertain. V shed 8 bases and J shed 5 bases, with 8 bases lying between them. Germline V gene sequence: CDR1 MNHEY, CDR2 SVGAGI. This CDR3 is built from 11 residues. DNA of the CDR3: TGTGCCAGCCGGATAGGAGATACGCAGTATTTT. It yields the protein CASRIGDTQYF.

The J gene is TRBJ1-5, the V gene TRBV10-1; maybe TRBD1 (6 bases). CDR1 is WNHNN, CDR2 SYGVQD, per germline (reference sequence). This CDR3 has 17 residues. Deletions cut 0 bases from V and 0 bases from J, with 12 bases between. The CDR3 coding sequence is TGCGCCAGCAGTGAGTCGGGGGGCCTATTTAGCAATCAGCCCCAGCATTTT. It encodes CASSESGGLFSNQPQHF.

The chain combines TRBV7-8 with TRBJ1-2; tentative D call: TRBD1 (6 bases). Germline CDR1 and CDR2: SGHVS and FQNEAQ. The CDR3 length is 14 residues. V lost 5 bases to trimming and J lost 4 bases, with 14 bases between them. CDR3 region: CASSPGTGTYGYTF. CDR3 sequence (DNA): TGTGCCAGCAGCCCGGGAACAGGGACCTATGGCTACACCTTC.

The rearrangement joins TRBV25-1 to TRBJ1-6; TRBD1 matches at 9 bases. The CDR3 is made up of 14 amino acids. Trimming at V came to 1 base and at J to 8 bases, leaving 0 bases not matched to a gene. CDR1 and CDR2 (germline): MGHDK, SYGVNS. The DNA of the CDR3 is TGTGCCAGCAGTGAATGGGACAGGGATTCACCCCTCCACTTT. Translated, it gives CASSEWDRDSPLHF.

This chain links TRBV5-6 with TRBJ2-7, with D unresolved. The CDR3 consists of 12 residues. V lost 1 base and J 4 bases, leaving 6 bases between the germline ends. Germline assignment: CDR1 SGHDT and CDR2 YYEEEE. CDR3 coding DNA: TGTGCCAGCAGCTTGTACGGGTACGAGCAGTACTTC. This sequence encodes CASSLYGYEQYF.

This chain links TRBV6-6 with TRBJ2-7, with a tentative D call TRBD2 (6 bases). The CDR3 is 12 residues long. Germline CDR1 and CDR2: MNHNY and SVGAGI (reference sequence). With 6 bases removed from V and 12 bases from J, the gap between germline ends came to 18 bases. This chain's CDR3 is CASSHGTERGYF. In DNA, the CDR3 is TGTGCCAGCAGCCACGGGACTGAGAGGGGGTACTTC.

This chain joins TRBV7-9 and TRBJ2-7; 9 bases align to TRBD1. Germline lookup yields CDR1 SEHNR and CDR2 FQNEAQ (reference sequence). CDR3 length: 15 residues. The V segment lost 3 bases and the J segment 3 bases; nucleotides outside the gene matches: 6. This CDR3 reads CASSFLDRGYYEQYF. The CDR3 DNA is TGTGCCAGCAGCTTCCTGGACAGGGGTTACTACGAGCAGTACTTC.

This chain links TRBV18 with TRBJ2-7, with 8 bases that match TRBD2. This CDR3 comprises 15 residues. V trimming: 3 bases; J trimming: 2 bases; junction bases outside the gene matches: 6. The V gene's germline CDR1 is KGHSH and CDR2 LQKENI. The CDR3 region is CASSPLAGKPYEQYF. Here the CDR3 DNA reads TGTGCCAGCTCACCCTTAGCGGGGAAGCCCTACGAGCAGTACTTC.

The chain is built from TRBV2 and TRBJ2-2, with D tentatively TRBD2 (6 bases). V lost 6 bases and J lost 7, with 21 bases in between. The CDR3 runs 16 residues. Per germline, CDR1 SNHLY and CDR2 FYNNEI. DNA of the CDR3: TGTGCCAGCAGCCCATTCGCGGGAAGTGATATCGGGGAGCTGTTTTTT. This gives the protein CASSPFAGSDIGELFF. The whole variable domain, filled in from reference TRBV2 and TRBJ2-2, reads EPEVTQTPSHQVTQMGQEVILRCVPISNHLYFYWYRQILGQKVEFLVSFYNNEISEKSEIFDDQFSVERPDGSNFTLKIRSTKLEDSAMYFCASSPFAGSDIGELFFGEGSRLTVL.

The rearrangement joins TRBV15 to TRBJ2-3, with TRBD2 matching 11 bases. CDR1 and CDR2 from the germline V gene are LNHNV and YYDKDF (reference sequence). CDR3 size: 16 residues. J was trimmed by 3 bases and V by 0 bases; bases with no gene match: 2. The CDR3 coding sequence is TGTGCCACCAGCAGAGAACTAGCGGGGGTTACAGATACGCAGTATTTT. It specifies CATSRELAGVTDTQYF.

The chain couples TRBV5-1 to TRBJ1-1; D gene unclear. V lost 7 bases and J lost 6, with 19 bases in between. The CDR3 has 14 residues. The germline V gene has CDR1 SGHRS and CDR2 YFSETQ. DNA for the CDR3: TGCGCCAGCTCGCTCTCGAGGGCAGGCTCTGAAGCTTTCTTT. This sequence encodes CASSLSRAGSEAFF.

The chain couples TRBV27 to TRBJ2-1, with 12 nucleotides matching TRBD2. Germline V gene lookup returns CDR1 MNHEY and CDR2 SMNVEV (reference sequence). The CDR3 is 16 residues long. V lost 2 bases and J lost 7; bases outside the gene matches: 6. DNA for the CDR3: TGTGCCAGCAGTTTACAGAGTACTAGCGGGAGGAATGAGCAGTTCTTC. This codes for CASSLQSTSGRNEQFF.

CDR3 nucleotides: TGTGCCAGCGGAGACTTTACAGGGGGGGACGGCTACACCTTC. Amino acid sequence: CASGDFTGGDGYTF. V usage is TRBV6-1 and J usage is TRBJ1-2; 8 bases align to TRBD1. Germline lookup yields CDR1 MNHNS and CDR2 SASEGT. V was pared by 8 bases and J by 8 bases, with 13 bases of the junction left unmatched. The CDR3 length is 14 residues.

This rearrangement joins TRBV10-3 to TRBJ2-1, with 10 bases aligning to TRBD2. CDR3 length equals 15 residues. In germline, CDR1 is ENHRY, CDR2 SYGVKD. Trimming removed 8 bases from V and 11 bases from J; junction bases left unmatched: 15. The CDR3 here is CAIAPLAGESSKQFF. CDR3 nucleotide sequence: TGTGCCATCGCCCCCCTAGCGGGAGAGTCGTCAAAGCAGTTCTTC.

The DNA for the CDR3 is TGTGCCAGCAGCTCTAGGGACAGGATGACCGGGGAGCTGTTTTTT. This encodes CASSSRDRMTGELFF. The rearrangement joins TRBV13 to TRBJ2-2, with 8 bases fitting TRBD1. The CDR3 runs to 15 residues. Losses at the gene ends were 4 bases for V and 5 bases for J; bases not matched to a gene: 6. Germline V gene lookup returns CDR1 PRHDT and CDR2 FYEKMQ (reference sequence).

V usage is TRBV6-5 and J usage is TRBJ2-7; TRBD2 matches at 11 bases. Germline V gives CDR1 MNHEY, CDR2 SVGAGI. This CDR3 contains 16 residues. Trimming cost V 2 bases and J 2 bases; bases outside gene matches: 5. CDR3 sequence reads: CASSYRGLAATYEQYF. The CDR3 DNA sequence: TGTGCCAGCAGTTACCGGGGACTAGCGGCGACCTACGAGCAGTACTTC.

CDR3 region: CASSLYGSYYEQYF. The CDR3 nucleotides read TGTGCCAGCAGCTTATATGGGAGCTACTACGAGCAGTACTTC. The chain couples TRBV5-5 to TRBJ2-7, with D possibly matching TRBD2 (5 bases). The CDR3 totals 14 residues. Trimming cost V 2 bases and J 3 bases, with 12 bases left between them. CDR1 is SGHKS, CDR2 YYEKEE, per germline (reference sequence).

V is TRBV30 and J is TRBJ2-5; 7 bases align to TRBD2. Germline-derived CDR1 and CDR2 are GTSNPN and SVGIG (reference sequence). The CDR3 is 13 amino acids. V dropped 2 bases and J dropped 7; count of bases not matched to a gene: 7. The CDR3 loop reads CAWSSTGGGTQYF. The CDR3 region has the DNA TGTGCCTGGAGTTCGACGGGAGGAGGGACCCAGTACTTC.

CDR3 in DNA: TGTGCCAGTAGTATTTCGGGACGCTATAACTATGGCTACACCTTC. Amino acids: CASSISGRYNYGYTF. The rearrangement joins TRBV19 to TRBJ1-2, with D possibly TRBD1 on 5 matching bases. In germline, CDR1 is LNHDA, CDR2 SQIVND (reference sequence). The CDR3 contains 15 residues. Trimming removed 3 bases from V and 1 base from J, with 12 bases in between.

The count of this clone is one. The CDR3 loop reads CASSFSSPGELFF. The CDR3 coding sequence is TGTGCCAGCAGCTTTAGCAGCCCCGGGGAGCTGTTTTTT. The gene calls are TRBV7-3 and TRBJ2-2, with D unresolved. The CDR3 covers 13 residues. V lost 3 bases and J lost 6, with 8 bases in between. CDR1 and CDR2 (germline): SGHTA, FQGTGA.